This TCR beta chain was recorded in a study of blood T cell repertoires in COVID-19. Study background: Specimens from acute and convalescent COVID-19 originated in the United States, Italy and Spain. PBMCs, B-cell-depleted T cells, or T cells provided the cDNA or gDNA that made up the material.

The germline V and J ends were trimmed by 2 bases and 2 bases, with 12 bases remaining between them. Germline V lookup: CDR1 MDHEN, CDR2 SYDVKM. CDR3 length: 15 residues. Produced via immunoSEQ multiplex PCR; TCRdb's table is partial and in-frame only. The data hold under 80,000 clones, with roughly 91% observed a single time. This sequence originates from a man aged 65 to 85 with active or convalescent COVID-19. V gene TRBV28 combines with J gene TRBJ1-1; the D is unclear. The sequenced sample was peripheral blood. The CDR3 DNA reads TGTGCCAGCAGTTTAGGATTGGGCAGAAACACTGAAGCTTTCTTT. This gives the protein CASSLGLGRNTEAFF.